The 16 T cell receptor beta chains reported below all come from one sample, sequenced in a study of Graves' ophthalmopathy and Graves' hyperthyroidism. Amplification of TCR beta CDR3 regions used RNA transcripts. Second-round multiplex PCR came after first-round RT-PCR with HTBI primers. One entry per CDR3 protein results from TCRdb running MiXCR on the multiplex PCR reads. Of approximately 160,000 distinct CDR3 sequences in the sample, 35% to 50% were seen once. The sequenced sample was peripheral blood. These receptors all stem from a man aged 25-40 years with Graves' ophthalmopathy.

This clonotype was picked up many times. The chain's CDR3 is CASSPGGELFF. CDR3 sequence (DNA): TGTGCCAGCAGTCCTGGCGGGGAGCTGTTTTTT. This chain links TRBV6-2 or TRBV6-3 with TRBJ2-2; D not resolved. The CDR3 extends over 11 amino acids. Per the germline V gene, CDR1 is MNHEY and CDR2 is SVGEGT. The ends were cut back, 5 bases at V and 7 bases at J, with 5 bases in the middle.

In this sample, this clonotype turned up many times. The chain has TRBV5-6 and TRBJ2-7; 8 positions agree with TRBD1. Germline V CDR1 and CDR2: SGHDT, YYEEEE. This CDR3 spans 16 amino acids. With 3 bases clipped from V and 1 base from J, the junction kept 9 bases outside the gene matches. Here the CDR3 DNA reads TGTGCCAGCAGCTCGTCCTGGACAGGGAGTTCCTACGAGCAGTACTTC. Protein product: CASSSSWTGSSYEQYF.

This clonotype has a count of ten or more. The rearrangement uses TRBV28 and TRBJ2-7, with TRBD1 as a possible D gene (6 bases). There are 15 residues in the CDR3. The germline gives CDR1 MDHEN, CDR2 SYDVKM. Trimming removed 6 bases from V and 0 bases from J, with 15 bases in between. This CDR3 reads CASRHYQDSSYEQYF. The CDR3 nucleotides are TGTGCCAGCAGGCATTACCAGGACAGCTCCTACGAGCAGTACTTC. The variable domain in full, with the rest retrieved from reference TRBV28 and TRBJ2-7, is DVKVTQSSRYLVKRTGEKVFLECVQDMDHENMFWYRQDPGLGLRLIYFSYDVKMKEKGDIPEGYSVSREKKERFSLILESASTNQTSMYLCASRHYQDSSYEQYFGPGTRLTVT.

The chain recombines TRBV7-2 with TRBJ2-7, with 12 positions matching TRBD2. Unmatched junction bases numbered 6, after V lost 5 bases and J lost 4 bases. The germline CDR1 and CDR2 sequences are SGHTA and FQGNSA. There are 15 residues in the CDR3. The chain's CDR3 is CASSPSGRAIYEQYF. The CDR3 DNA sequence: TGTGCCAGCAGCCCTAGCGGGAGGGCCATTTACGAGCAGTACTTC. Drawing the rest from reference TRBV7-2 and TRBJ2-7, the complete variable domain is GAGVSQSPSNKVTEKGKDVELRCDPISGHTALYWYRQSLGQGLEFLIYFQGNSAPDKSGLPSDRFSAERTGGSVSTLTIQRTQQEDSAVYLCASSPSGRAIYEQYFGPGTRLTVT.

This clonotype was recorded at least ten times. CDR3 in amino acids: CASSPGVDYEQYF. CDR3 nucleotides: TGCGCCAGCAGCCCCGGGGTTGATTACGAGCAGTACTTC. V gene TRBV5-1 combines with J gene TRBJ2-7; perhaps TRBD2 as D (5 bases). CDR1 SGHRS and CDR2 YFSETQ come from the germline V gene. The CDR3 has 13 residues. Trimming shortened V by 4 bases and J by 4 bases, and 12 bases separated the two germline ends. The variable domain in full, completed from reference TRBV5-1 and TRBJ2-7, reads KAGVTQTPRYLIKTRGQQVTLSCSPISGHRSVSWYQQTPGQGLQFLFEYFSETQRNKGNFPGRFSGRQFSNSRSEMNVSTLELGDSALYLCASSPGVDYEQYFGPGTRLTVT.

This clonotype was observed a few times. V and J are TRBV28 and TRBJ2-7; 7 bases line up with TRBD1. CDR3 size: 13 residues. Germline V lookup: CDR1 MDHEN, CDR2 SYDVKM. CDR3 DNA: TGTCTCAGCAGTAGGACAGGACCTTACGAGCAGTACTTC. Translated: CLSSRTGPYEQYF.

Many counts were recorded for this clonotype. This chain connects TRBV5-5 to TRBJ2-7; D possibly corresponds to TRBD1 (6 bases). Trimming stripped 0 bases from V and 6 bases from J, with 19 bases between. The CDR3 runs to 16 residues. Germline CDR1 SGHKS, CDR2 YYEKEE (reference sequence). The CDR3 region is CASSLGTVNRYREQYF. The CDR3 DNA reads as TGTGCCAGCAGCTTGGGGACAGTTAACCGCTACCGCGAGCAGTACTTC.

The rearrangement uses TRBV11-2 and TRBJ2-5, with D perhaps matching TRBD2 (6 bases). CDR1 is SGHAT and CDR2 is FQNNGV in the germline V gene. The V gene lost 6 bases and the J gene lost 0 bases, with 11 bases spanning the gap. CDR3 length: 14 residues. Here the CDR3 reads CASSRGTYQETQYF. For the CDR3, the DNA is TGTGCCAGCAGTCGTGGGACTTACCAAGAGACCCAGTACTTC.

This clonotype was seen at least ten times. The chain is built from TRBV4-2 and TRBJ1-2; 9 bases fit TRBD1. CDR1 LGHNA and CDR2 YNFKEQ come from the germline V gene. The V gene end was trimmed by 1 base and the J gene end by 2 bases; junction bases not matched to a gene: 2. CDR3 length equals 15 residues. The CDR3 bases are TGTGCCAGCAGCCAAGGGACAGGGGTAAACTATGGCTACACCTTC. Its translation is CASSQGTGVNYGYTF.

The genes are TRBV20-1 and TRBJ2-1; 11 nucleotides align to TRBD2. The CDR3 extends over 13 amino acids. Unmatched junction bases numbered 3, after V lost 3 bases and J lost 8 bases. Germline lookup yields CDR1 DFQATT and CDR2 SNEGSKA (reference sequence). DNA of the CDR3: TGCAGTGCTAGGATACTAGCGGGAGATGAGCAGTTCTTC. Translating gives CSARILAGDEQFF.

There are many counts of this clonotype. V is TRBV7-6 and J is TRBJ2-2; possibly TRBD1 or TRBD2 for D (6 bases each). V dropped 7 bases and J dropped 7 bases, with 19 bases sitting between them. The CDR3 length is 15 residues. CDR1 and CDR2 from the germline V gene are SGHVS and FNYEAQ. The CDR3 nucleotides are TGTGCCAGCACCGGTTCCGTCGGAGGGGGCGGGGAGCTGTTTTTT. Protein product: CASTGSVGGGGELFF.

This clonotype was recorded at least ten times. The chain has TRBV20-1 and TRBJ2-5; 12 bases map to TRBD2. Trimming took 2 bases from V and 5 from J; bases not matched to a gene: 15. The germline CDR1 and CDR2 sequences are DFQATT and SNEGSKA (reference sequence). There are 18 residues in the CDR3. Here the CDR3 DNA reads TGCAGTGCTAGACTTTCATCCGGGACTAGCGGGCCCCACGAGACCCAGTACTTC. It translates to CSARLSSGTSGPHETQYF.

The CDR3 sequence is CATGRERGYTF. Here the CDR3 DNA reads TGTGCCACGGGTCGCGAACGTGGCTACACCTTC. The chain carries TRBV12-3 or TRBV12-4 and TRBJ1-2, with D unclear. With 10 bases removed from V and 7 bases from J, the gap between germline ends came to 13 bases. The CDR3 totals 11 residues.

There are many counts of this clonotype. J is TRBJ2-7 and V is TRBV5-1; 7 positions agree with TRBD2. Germline V gene lookup returns CDR1 SGHRS and CDR2 YFSETQ. The length of the CDR3 is 13 residues. After removal of 6 bases from V and 6 bases from J, the junction contained 9 bases not matched to a gene. CDR3 in DNA: TGCGCCAGCACCACAAGACCGGGGGGCGAGCAGTACTTC. Translation: CASTTRPGGEQYF.

This clonotype occurred a few times. V usage is TRBV6-1 and J usage is TRBJ1-2, with a possible D match to TRBD1 (5 bases). There are 13 residues in the CDR3. Germline CDR1 is MNHNS and CDR2 is SASEGT. Trimming stripped 3 bases from V and 4 bases from J, with 9 bases between. CDR3 amino acids: CASSEDNLYGYTF. CDR3 sequence (DNA): TGTGCCAGCAGTGAGGACAACCTCTATGGCTACACCTTC.

This clonotype is medium-sized by share. The chain combines TRBV29-1 with TRBJ2-2; maybe TRBD1 (5 bases). The V end lost 6 bases, the J end lost 1 base, and 12 bases lay between the germline ends. Germline V gives CDR1 SQVTM, CDR2 ANQGSEA. The CDR3 runs to 14 residues. CDR3 region: CSVQGLGNTGELFF. DNA of the CDR3: TGCAGCGTCCAGGGATTGGGGAACACCGGGGAGCTGTTTTTT.